The sequence of this T cell receptor beta chain was determined in a study of blood T cell repertoires in COVID-19. For the study at large: From the United States, Italy and Spain came samples of acute and convalescent COVID-19. T cells, B-cell-depleted T cells, or PBMCs provided the cDNA or gDNA that served as material.

This clone was seen just once. Germline values: CDR1 SGHTS, CDR2 YDEGEE. CDR3 size: 15 residues. Germline trimming cut 0 bases from V and 2 bases from J; bases unmatched to any gene: 0. Original handling: Amplification of reference gene primers provided the estimated nucleated cell counts. The table came from immunoSEQ multiplex PCR; TCRdb's copy has only in-frame clones and leaves some out. V and J calls and clone size are as listed in that table; D and trimming were resolved from the DNA. Here the sample spans about 78,000 clones, 90% being singletons. Sequenced material: peripheral blood. V usage is TRBV5-8 and J usage is TRBJ2-3, with TRBD1 identical over 10 bases. This sequence was found in a woman in her forties or fifties in a cohort sampled during active COVID-19. In DNA, the CDR3 is TGTGCCAGCAGCTTGGGACAGGGGGCCACAGATACGCAGTATTTT. Protein: CASSLGQGATDTQYF.